This is a list of T cell receptor beta chains from one sample in a study of vaccination and CD4 T cells after COVID-19. These receptors have no identified antigens. TCRdb redid the calling of the PCR reads with MiXCR, one entry per CDR3 protein. The table includes 6,500 to 7,500 distinct CDR3 sequences, roughly 61% detected once. Sequenced input: CD4+ T cells from blood, cultured in vitro. These receptors came from a human donor who had recovered from COVID-19. Both conserved end residues are part of each CDR3. D genes are given only for firm matches. Only part of the rows carry a size: once, few, many, or a class if the clone is expanded.

d_call	clone_size	v_call	j_call	cdr3_nt	cdr3_aa
.	.	TRBV28	TRBJ1-1	TGTGCCAGCAGTTTAAGGCAACCCTGGGGGGCTTTCTTT	CASSLRQPWGAFF
.	few	TRBV20-1	TRBJ1-2	TGCAGTGCTAGTAATAACGGACAGTACTATGGCTACACCTTC	CSASNNGQYYGYTF
.	once	TRBV10-3	TRBJ1-1	TGTGCCATCAGGCAGGGGACTGAAGCTTTCTTT	CAIRQGTEAFF
.	few	TRBV7-2	TRBJ1-6	TGTGCCAGCAGCTCCCACACCACCTATAATTCACCCCTCCACTTT	CASSSHTTYNSPLHF
.	.	TRBV5-1	TRBJ2-7	TGCGCCAGCAGCTTGGACGGGGGTGAGGACGAGCAGTACTTC	CASSLDGGEDEQYF
.	.	TRBV5-5	TRBJ2-2	TGTGCCAGCAGCCCGCCCGCGGTGTTCGGGGAGCTGTTTTTT	CASSPPAVFGELFF
.	few	TRBV6-2/TRBV6-3	TRBJ1-5	TGTGCCACCCAGGTTGGGGCATTGGGGAATCAGCCCCAGCATTTT	CATQVGALGNQPQHF
.	.	TRBV7-2	TRBJ2-3	TGTGCCAGCAGCTTAGACAGCACAGATACGCAGTATTTT	CASSLDSTDTQYF
.	large	TRBV5-1	TRBJ2-1	TGCGCCAGCAGCTTGGAGCGGGCAGGGAACAATGAGCAGTTCTTC	CASSLERAGNNEQFF
TRBD1	.	TRBV6-1	TRBJ1-2	TGTGCCAGCAGACGACAGGGTGTCTATGGCTACACCTTC	CASRRQGVYGYTF
TRBD2	.	TRBV7-9	TRBJ2-7	TGTGCCAGCAGCCTAACTAGCGGGACATTCTCCTACGAGCAGTACTTC	CASSLTSGTFSYEQYF
.	.	TRBV5-1	TRBJ1-2	TGCGCCAGCAGCTCCGGGACCCCTTCCTCTGGCTACACCTTC	CASSSGTPSSGYTF
.	.	TRBV7-3	TRBJ2-7	TGTGCCAGCAGCTTATATTCGATGTACGAGCAGTACTTC	CASSLYSMYEQYF
.	.	TRBV6-1	TRBJ2-3	TGTGCCAGCAGTGATGTGAGGGGACGCACAGATACGCAGTATTTT	CASSDVRGRTDTQYF
.	few	TRBV20-1	TRBJ2-5	TGCAGTGCTAGGACCGCCGGAGAGACCCAGTACTTC	CSARTAGETQYF
TRBD1	.	TRBV7-9	TRBJ1-1	TGTGCCAGCAGCTTCATAGGGGGCCGGGACACTGAAGCTTTCTTT	CASSFIGGRDTEAFF
.	.	TRBV19	TRBJ1-5	TGTGCCAGTAGTCCCCCATACAATCAGCCCCAGCATTTT	CASSPPYNQPQHF
.	.	TRBV6-5	TRBJ1-4	TGTGCCAGCAGTTACTCCCCCAGCCGTAATGAAAAACTGTTTTTT	CASSYSPSRNEKLFF
.	few	TRBV20-1	TRBJ1-1	TGCAGTGCTTACCCCGTTGGGGGGGGTGGAACTGAAGCTTTCTTT	CSAYPVGGGGTEAFF
.	.	TRBV20-1	TRBJ1-4	TGCAGTGCTGGGGGGAAGGATGAAAAACTGTTTTTT	CSAGGKDEKLFF
TRBD1	.	TRBV11-3	TRBJ2-2	TGTGCCAGCAGCAACCGGGACAGGCTCGGCGGGGAGCTGTTTTTT	CASSNRDRLGGELFF
TRBD1	.	TRBV20-1	TRBJ1-2	TGCAGTGCTAGAGTAACAGGGGTTGAGGGCTACACCTTC	CSARVTGVEGYTF
TRBD1	.	TRBV6-1	TRBJ1-2	TGTGCCAGCACCCCGGGGCCCACGACAGGGGGTCCTGGCTACACCTTC	CASTPGPTTGGPGYTF
TRBD1	few	TRBV25-1	TRBJ1-6	TGTGCCAGCAGTGAAGCTGACAGGGGCGATTCACCCCTCCACTTT	CASSEADRGDSPLHF
.	.	TRBV4-2	TRBJ2-5	TGTGCCAGCAGCCAATACCAGCTTGGGGAGACCCAGTACTTC	CASSQYQLGETQYF
.	once	TRBV27	TRBJ2-5	TGTGCCAGCAGTTTTGGGCCTACAGGGCGGGAGACCCAGTACTTC	CASSFGPTGRETQYF
TRBD1	.	TRBV6-5	TRBJ1-2	TGTGCCAGCAGTTACTCGAGTCCGGGACAGGGTTATGGCTACACCTTC	CASSYSSPGQGYGYTF
.	.	TRBV19	TRBJ1-6	TGTGCCAGTAGCCCCCAAGTTGCCCTTAGTTCACCCCTCCACTTT	CASSPQVALSSPLHF
.	few	TRBV27	TRBJ1-1	TGTGCCAGCAGTTACAGTTTCGGGGATTTAGGCACTGAAGCTTTTTTT	CASSYSFGDLGTEAFF
.	.	TRBV6-2/TRBV6-3	TRBJ2-3	TGTGCCAGCAGTTATTCCCCGGGACTTCCCATAGATACGCAGTATTTT	CASSYSPGLPIDTQYF
TRBD1	.	TRBV7-9	TRBJ1-5	TGTGCCAGCAGTAGCCCGGGGACAGGGGATCAGCCCCAGCATTTT	CASSSPGTGDQPQHF
.	.	TRBV20-1	TRBJ1-6	TGCAGTGCTAGAGGTCCGCCAAATTCACCCCTCCACTTT	CSARGPPNSPLHF
TRBD1	.	TRBV20-1	TRBJ1-2	TGCAGTGCCAGGCGGAGGACAGGTGATGGTGCCTACACCTTC	CSARRRTGDGAYTF
.	.	TRBV28	TRBJ2-7	TGTGCCAGCAGTTCAGTGGGACACTCCTACGAGCAGTACTTC	CASSSVGHSYEQYF
.	.	TRBV11-2	TRBJ2-7	TGTGCCAGCAGCTTCTCAGGAGGCTACGAGCAGTACTTC	CASSFSGGYEQYF
.	.	TRBV20-1	TRBJ2-3	TGCAGTGCTAGCGTTGGGAGAGTGTCAGATACGCAGTATTTT	CSASVGRVSDTQYF
.	.	TRBV10-3	TRBJ1-2	TGTGCCATCAGTGATCCCGGGAGTGAACCATATGGCTACACCTTC	CAISDPGSEPYGYTF
.	few	TRBV20-1	TRBJ1-1	TGCAGTGCTAGAGACCTGGGGGGGCGGAACACTGAAGCTTTCTTT	CSARDLGGRNTEAFF
.	.	TRBV7-3	TRBJ1-6	TGTGCCAGCAGCTTAACGGATTCTGCTTCTTCACCCCTCCACTTT	CASSLTDSASSPLHF
TRBD1	.	TRBV24-1	TRBJ1-2	TGTGCCACCAGTGACCCCGCAGACAGGGCCTATGGCTACACCTTC	CATSDPADRAYGYTF
.	.	TRBV2	TRBJ1-1	TGTGCCAGCAGACCCGACGAGGGGACTGAAGCTTTCTTT	CASRPDEGTEAFF
.	.	TRBV7-2	TRBJ2-2	TGTGCCAGCAGCATAGGGTTACAGGGTTTCCCCGGGGAGCTGTTTTTT	CASSIGLQGFPGELFF
.	.	TRBV2	TRBJ1-5	TGTGCCAGCAGTTATACAGGGAGCAATCAGCCCCAGCATTTT	CASSYTGSNQPQHF
.	.	TRBV2	TRBJ2-7	TGTGCCAGCAGTGGAGGACTCCTCTACGAGCAGTACTTC	CASSGGLLYEQYF
.	.	TRBV7-2	TRBJ1-6	TGTGCCAGCAGCGCTGATTACAGGGCGGGTAATTCACCCCTCCACTTT	CASSADYRAGNSPLHF
.	.	TRBV6-2/TRBV6-3	TRBJ2-7	TGTGCCAGCAGTTATCTGGGACCCCTCAACGAGCAGTACTTC	CASSYLGPLNEQYF
TRBD1	.	TRBV7-3	TRBJ2-3	TGTGCCAGCAGCCGACAGGGGGCCTCAGATACGCAGTATTTT	CASSRQGASDTQYF
TRBD2	.	TRBV7-3	TRBJ2-5	TGTGCCAGCAGCCGACATGGGACTAGCGGGGGGATACAAGAGACCCAGTACTTC	CASSRHGTSGGIQETQYF
TRBD2	few	TRBV27	TRBJ2-5	TGTGCCAGCAGCCCCTTACCACTAGCGGGGCAACAAGAGACCCAGTACTTC	CASSPLPLAGQQETQYF
.	.	TRBV5-4	TRBJ1-2	TGTGCCAGCAGCTTGGCCGACAGGCTCCGTTTGATCGGCTACACCTTC	CASSLADRLRLIGYTF
.	once	TRBV24-1	TRBJ2-2	TGTGCCACCAGTTCAAGCGGAGGGGGGGGCACCGGGGAGCTGTTTTTT	CATSSSGGGGTGELFF
.	.	TRBV19	TRBJ1-1	TGTGCCAAGCTTCCCGACACGGAGGGGAGGAACACTGAAGCTTTCTTT	CAKLPDTEGRNTEAFF
.	.	TRBV20-1	TRBJ2-5	TGCAGTGCTAGACAAGGAAAAGAGACCCAGTACTTC	CSARQGKETQYF